The 29 T cell receptor beta chains given below trace back to one sample, sequenced in a study of T-cell reconstitution after alpha-beta-depleted transplantation in children. The authors prepared the TCRbeta library with unique molecular identifiers. TCRdb re-derived calls from the PCR reads in MiXCR, one entry per CDR3 protein. The sample has tens of thousands of distinct CDR3 sequences; around 4.7% are singletons. The material was PBMCs, mostly from graft donor cells, obtained 180 days after TCRalphabeta/CD19-depleted stem cell transplant. These receptors all stem from a boy younger than two who had a stem cell transplant for acute myeloid leukemia, so the T cells may come from the graft donor.

There are many counts of this clonotype. The chain recombines TRBV12-3 or TRBV12-4 with TRBJ2-7; D may be TRBD1 (5 bases). Trimming removed 11 bases at V and 2 bases at J, with 16 bases between. This CDR3 spans 13 amino acids. The CDR3 reads CAERGTYTYEQYV. CDR3 in DNA: TGTGCCGAAAGGGGTACCTACACCTACGAGCAGTACGTC.

This clonotype was seen ten or more times. This sequence joins TRBV29-1 and TRBJ2-1; 9 bases line up with TRBD1. The J segment lost 5 bases and the V segment lost 3 bases, leaving 2 bases of the junction unmatched. The CDR3 has 13 residues. Germline lookup yields CDR1 SQVTM and CDR2 ANQGSEA. This chain's CDR3 is CSVDGTGNNEQFF. DNA for the CDR3: TGCAGCGTTGACGGGACAGGGAACAATGAGCAGTTCTTC.

This clonotype was picked up many times. Here the CDR3 DNA reads TGCGCCAGCAGCCAAGGCTGGATGGCGACCTACGAGCAGTACTTC. Residues: CASSQGWMATYEQYF. The chain employs TRBV4-3 and TRBJ2-7; D is unresolved. This CDR3 is built from 15 residues. Germline V CDR1 and CDR2: LGHNA, YSLEER. V was pared by 1 base and J by 2 bases, with 12 bases between.

This clonotype was found many times. The chain links TRBV12-3 or TRBV12-4 to TRBJ1-3; D might be TRBD1 (5 bases). With 6 bases removed from V and 3 bases from J, the gap between germline ends came to 12 bases. The CDR3 covers 14 residues. CDR3 coding DNA: TGTGCCAGCAGGGCCGACAGAATTGGAAACACCATATATTTT. This sequence encodes CASRADRIGNTIYF.

This clonotype was seen repeatedly, ten times or more. The chain recombines TRBV29-1 with TRBJ2-1; D call uncertain. Germline CDR1 SQVTM, CDR2 ANQGSEA. This CDR3 has 11 amino acids. The V end was cut by 4 bases, the J end by 10 bases, with 11 bases between. Here the CDR3 DNA reads TGCAGCGTTGGGTCCGAGGCCGAGCAGTTCTTC. This encodes CSVGSEAEQFF.

This clonotype was observed many times. This sequence joins TRBV12-3 or TRBV12-4 and TRBJ2-5, with D perhaps matching TRBD1 (5 bases). CDR3 size: 15 residues. V shed 0 bases and J shed 5 bases, with 13 bases lying between them. In DNA, the CDR3 is TGTGCCAGCAGTTTAGCGCTCGACAGACCCGAGACCCAGTACTTC. As protein: CASSLALDRPETQYF.

This clonotype was seen repeatedly, ten times or more. The chain employs TRBV12-3 or TRBV12-4 and TRBJ1-1; D is undetermined. The CDR3 contains 13 residues. V dropped 4 bases and J dropped 2 bases, with 8 bases sitting between them. DNA for the CDR3: TGTGCCAGCAGTTATGGCGGAAACACTGAAGCTTTCTTT. This codes for CASSYGGNTEAFF.

This clonotype came up many times. The CDR3, as DNA: TGTGCCAGCTCACCACCGGACAGGTGGTCCTACAATGAGCAGTTCTTC. It yields the protein CASSPPDRWSYNEQFF. The V call is TRBV18, the J call TRBJ2-1, with 7 bases fitting TRBD1. CDR1 is KGHSH and CDR2 is LQKENI in the germline V gene. V lost 0 bases and J lost 1; bases outside the gene matches: 3. The CDR3 runs 16 residues.

This clonotype appeared many times. The chain recombines TRBV18 with TRBJ2-2; D is unclear. V lost 1 base and J lost 6, with 12 bases in between. The germline CDR1 and CDR2 sequences are KGHSH and LQKENI. The CDR3 length is 15 residues. This chain's CDR3 is CASSPRTATSGELFF. Written as DNA, the CDR3 is TGTGCCAGCTCACCACGAACAGCGACCTCCGGGGAGCTGTTTTTT.

This clonotype was counted ten times or more. The genes are TRBV15 and TRBJ2-7; 8 nucleotides align to TRBD2. J lost 0 bases, V lost 0 bases, and 7 bases had no gene match. The CDR3 is 17 residues long. Germline CDR1 and CDR2: LNHNV and YYDKDF (reference sequence). The CDR3 bases are TGTGCCACCAGCAGAGATATTCCAGCGGGGGCCTCCTACGAGCAGTACGTC. Protein: CATSRDIPAGASYEQYV.

This clonotype was recorded many times. The chain employs TRBV20-1 and TRBJ1-5, with 8 bases that match TRBD1. This CDR3 has 13 residues. CDR1 and CDR2 from the germline V gene are DFQATT and SNEGSKA (reference sequence). V trimming: 5 bases; J trimming: 8 bases; junction bases outside the gene matches: 8. CDR3 sequence reads: CSAPRTGLEPQHF. In DNA, the CDR3 is TGCAGTGCTCCCCGGACAGGGTTAGAGCCCCAGCATTTT.

Details on this clonotype: A much larger clonotype is one base distant, so this may be a read error. The genes are TRBV3-1 and TRBJ2-7; TRBD1 might be the D (6 bases). This CDR3 has 13 amino acids. Germline V CDR1 and CDR2: LGHDT, YNNKEL (reference sequence). CDR3 DNA sequence: TGTGCCTGCAGTCCCGGGACAAACTACGAGCAGTACTTC. Translation: CACSPGTNYEQYF.

This clonotype was observed at least ten times. The chain links TRBV24-1 to TRBJ2-1, with 7 bases matching TRBD1. There are 14 residues in the CDR3. Trimming took 4 bases from V and 8 from J; bases not matched to a gene: 7. The germline V gene has CDR1 KGHDR and CDR2 SFDVKD. The CDR3 sequence: CATSESDRPDEQFF. CDR3 coding DNA: TGTGCCACCAGTGAATCGGACAGGCCGGATGAGCAGTTCTTC.

This clonotype was counted many times. The chain carries TRBV3-1 and TRBJ2-2, with D possibly being TRBD1 or TRBD2 (7 bases each). The germline gives CDR1 LGHDT, CDR2 YNNKEL (reference sequence). V was clipped by 4 bases and J by 5 bases, with 14 bases between them. CDR3 length: 15 residues. The DNA of the CDR3 is TGTGCCAGCAGCCCGGTCCAGGGGGGGACCGGGGAGCTGTTTTTT. Protein sequence: CASSPVQGGTGELFF. Drawing the rest from reference TRBV3-1 and TRBJ2-2, the complete variable domain is DTAVSQTPKYLVTQMGNDKSIKCEQNLGHDTMYWYKQDSKKFLKIMFSYNNKELIINETVPNRFSPKSPDKAHLNLHINSLELGDSAVYFCASSPVQGGTGELFFGEGSRLTVL.

This clonotype was picked up many times. The rearrangement links TRBV20-1 to TRBJ2-6; possibly TRBD1 or TRBD2 for D (5 bases each). The CDR3 has 15 amino acids. CDR1 DFQATT and CDR2 SNEGSKA come from the germline V gene (reference sequence). The germline V and J ends were trimmed by 4 bases and 4 bases, with 14 bases remaining between them. The CDR3 DNA reads as TGCAGTGCTAAACACGGGGCGGAGGGGGCCAACGTCCTGACTTTC. Translation: CSAKHGAEGANVLTF.

This clonotype was seen at least ten times. CDR3 sequence reads: CASGLYSTDTQYF. CDR3 coding DNA: TGTGCTAGTGGTTTGTACAGCACAGATACGCAGTATTTT. J is TRBJ2-3 and V is TRBV12-5, with D unclear. CDR1 is LGHNT and CDR2 is FRNRAP in the germline V gene. CDR3 size: 13 residues. V was pared by 2 bases and J by 0 bases, with 3 bases between.

This clonotype was picked up many times. The CDR3 is CASSGTWGVGTDTQYF. The CDR3 DNA reads TGTGCCAGCAGTGGTACGTGGGGGGTTGGCACAGATACGCAGTATTTT. The chain couples TRBV25-1 to TRBJ2-3, with D possibly TRBD2 on 6 matching bases. With 4 bases removed from V and 1 base from J, the gap between germline ends came to 15 bases. This CDR3 has 16 residues. Germline V gene lookup returns CDR1 MGHDK and CDR2 SYGVNS.

This clonotype was counted at least ten times. This chain joins TRBV25-1 and TRBJ2-1; weak D call: TRBD1 (5 bases). Between the trimmed V and J ends, which lost 8 bases and 3 bases, there was a span of 8 bases. CDR3 length: 12 amino acids. The germline gives CDR1 MGHDK, CDR2 SYGVNS. The CDR3 DNA follows: TGTGCCAGCTCGACAGTCTACAATGAGCAGTTCTTC. Its translation is CASSTVYNEQFF. Looking up the rest from reference TRBV25-1 and TRBJ2-1 gives the full variable domain: EADIYQTPRYLVIGTGKKITLECSQTMGHDKMYWYQQDPGMELHLIHYSYGVNSTEKGDLSSESTVSRIRTEHFPLTLESARPSHTSQYLCASSTVYNEQFFGPGTRLTVL.

This clonotype has at least ten counts. The chain combines TRBV12-3 or TRBV12-4 with TRBJ1-5, with a weak D call TRBD1 (6 bases). The CDR3 has 12 amino acids. Trimming shortened V by 6 bases and J by 5 bases, and 8 bases separated the two germline ends. The CDR3 nucleotides read TGTGCCAGCAGAACAGGGTATCAGCCCCAGCATTTT. Protein: CASRTGYQPQHF.

This clonotype appeared many times. This CDR3 reads CASSQVWVGDDPAGELFF. As DNA, the CDR3 is TGCGCCAGCAGCCAAGTTTGGGTCGGGGATGATCCCGCCGGGGAGCTGTTTTTT. The chain has TRBV4-3 and TRBJ2-2; tentative D call: TRBD2 (5 bases). CDR1 LGHNA and CDR2 YSLEER come from the germline V gene. CDR3 length: 18 residues. The V and J ends lost 1 base and 6 bases respectively, with 21 bases between them.

This clonotype occurred many times. The chain is built from TRBV12-3 or TRBV12-4 and TRBJ2-7; D is unclear. The CDR3 has 12 amino acids. The V and J ends lost 3 bases and 6 bases respectively, with 9 bases between them. The DNA for the CDR3 is TGTGCCAGCAGTTTCCTTAGTGGCGAGCAGTACTTC. Translated, it gives CASSFLSGEQYF.

This clonotype was found many times. The chain employs TRBV27 and TRBJ2-2; D assignment may be TRBD1 or TRBD2 (5 bases each). Germline V gene data show CDR1 as MNHEY and CDR2 as SMNVEV (reference sequence). This CDR3 comprises 18 residues. V lost 6 bases, J lost 0 bases, and 20 bases lay in between. The CDR3 DNA follows: TGTGCCAGCAGCCTAAAAGGCCCGGGGCGGACGAACACCGGGGAGCTGTTTTTT. Translated, it gives CASSLKGPGRTNTGELFF.

There are many counts of this clonotype. The gene calls are TRBV9 and TRBJ1-5; D gene uncertain. The germline V gene encodes CDR1 SGDLS and CDR2 YYNGEE. Trimming removed 4 bases at V and 5 bases at J, with 13 bases between. The CDR3 consists of 14 residues. CDR3 amino acids: CASSPGGPHQPQHF. CDR3 in DNA: TGTGCCAGCAGCCCAGGCGGGCCCCATCAGCCCCAGCATTTT. The variable domain in full, completed from reference TRBV9 and TRBJ1-5, reads DSGVTQTPKHLITATGQRVTLRCSPRSGDLSVYWYQQSLDQGLQFLIQYYNGEERAKGNILERFSAQQFPDLHSELNLSSLELGDSALYFCASSPGGPHQPQHFGDGTRLSIL.

This clonotype was seen at least ten times. The J gene is TRBJ2-3, the V gene TRBV12-3 or TRBV12-4; 7 nucleotides agree with TRBD1. This CDR3 has 15 amino acids. With 4 bases clipped from V and 4 bases from J, the junction kept 8 bases outside the gene matches. Here the CDR3 reads CASSSLTGWADTQYF. The CDR3 coding sequence is TGTGCCAGCAGTTCCCTGACAGGGTGGGCAGATACGCAGTATTTT.

At least ten counts were recorded for this clonotype. This chain links TRBV20-1 with TRBJ1-2; no reliable D call. V was clipped by 5 bases and J by 7 bases, with 5 bases between them. Germline CDR1 is DFQATT and CDR2 is SNEGSKA (reference sequence). The CDR3 runs to 9 residues. The CDR3 spells CSALTGYTF. The DNA of the CDR3 is TGCAGTGCTCTGACTGGCTACACCTTC.

This clonotype was detected many times. The chain uses TRBV29-1 and TRBJ2-7; possible D gene TRBD2, 6 bases. Germline V gene sequence: CDR1 SQVTM, CDR2 ANQGSEA. The CDR3 is 13 amino acids. Trimming stripped 6 bases from V and 7 bases from J, with 19 bases between. Written as DNA, the CDR3 is TGCAGCGTCGAGAGAACCCTGGGGGGTGAGCAGTACTTC. Protein sequence: CSVERTLGGEQYF.

This clonotype was seen at least ten times. This chain joins TRBV18 and TRBJ2-5; 7 positions match TRBD1. The CDR3 runs to 14 residues. CDR1 KGHSH and CDR2 LQKENI come from the germline V gene. V lost 6 bases to trimming and J lost 3 bases; unmatched junction nucleotides: 7. CDR3 DNA: TGTGCCAGCTCCCGATCAGACAGGGAAGAGACCCAGTACTTC. This sequence encodes CASSRSDREETQYF.

This clonotype qualifies as medium-sized. The V gene is TRBV5-1, the J gene TRBJ2-4, with D maybe TRBD2 (5 bases). The germline V and J ends were trimmed by 1 base and 1 base, with 12 bases remaining between them. The germline V gene encodes CDR1 SGHRS and CDR2 YFSETQ. The CDR3 runs to 16 residues. CDR3: CASSLNGNPAKNIQYF. CDR3 DNA: TGCGCCAGCAGCTTGAACGGGAATCCGGCCAAAAACATTCAGTACTTC. Drawing the rest from reference TRBV5-1 and TRBJ2-4, the complete variable domain is KAGVTQTPRYLIKTRGQQVTLSCSPISGHRSVSWYQQTPGQGLQFLFEYFSETQRNKGNFPGRFSGRQFSNSRSEMNVSTLELGDSALYLCASSLNGNPAKNIQYFGAGTRLSVL.

In its sample, this clonotype was seen many times. The chain recombines TRBV12-3 or TRBV12-4 with TRBJ1-2, with 9 bases matching TRBD1. This CDR3 has 15 residues. V lost 5 bases to trimming and J lost 2 bases; unmatched junction nucleotides: 6. For the CDR3, the DNA is TGTGCCAGCAGTCCCCGGACAGGGGACAACTATGGCTACACCTTC. As protein: CASSPRTGDNYGYTF.